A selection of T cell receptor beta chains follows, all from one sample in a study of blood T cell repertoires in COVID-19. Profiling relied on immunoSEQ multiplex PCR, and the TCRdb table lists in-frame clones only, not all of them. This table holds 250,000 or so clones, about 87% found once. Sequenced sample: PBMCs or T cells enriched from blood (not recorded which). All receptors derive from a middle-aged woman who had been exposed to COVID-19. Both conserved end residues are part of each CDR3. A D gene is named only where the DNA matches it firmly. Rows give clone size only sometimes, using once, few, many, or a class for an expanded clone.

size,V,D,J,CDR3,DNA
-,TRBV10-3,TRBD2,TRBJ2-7,CAISGGGQEGYEQYF,TGTGCCATCAGTGGCGGGGGGCAGGAGGGATACGAGCAGTACTTC
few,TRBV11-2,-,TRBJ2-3,CASSLGSKDTQYF,TGTGCCAGCAGCCTCGGGTCCAAAGATACGCAGTATTTT
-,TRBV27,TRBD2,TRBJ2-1,CASTLGTSIGDEQFF,TGTGCCAGCACCCTCGGGACTAGCATTGGAGATGAGCAGTTCTTC
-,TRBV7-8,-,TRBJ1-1,CASSFTGKGKAFF,TGTGCCAGCAGCTTCACAGGGAAGGGAAAAGCTTTCTTT
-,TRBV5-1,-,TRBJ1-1,CASSSGGGPNTEAFF,TGTGCCAGCAGCTCAGGCGGGGGGCCGAACACTGAAGCTTTCTTT
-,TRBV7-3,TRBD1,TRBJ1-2,CASSLAGQGHYGYTF,TGTGCCAGCAGCTTAGCCGGACAGGGCCACTATGGCTACACCTTC
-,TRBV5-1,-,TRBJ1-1,CASSLSLRVNTEAFF,TGCGCCAGCAGCTTGAGTCTCAGGGTGAACACTGAAGCTTTCTTT
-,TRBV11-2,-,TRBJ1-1,CASSSNTRDHEAFF,TGTGCCAGCAGCTCAAACACTAGAGACCATGAAGCTTTCTTT
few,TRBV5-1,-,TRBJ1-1,CASSALGGFTEAFF,TGCGCCAGCAGCGCATTAGGAGGGTTCACTGAAGCTTTCTTT
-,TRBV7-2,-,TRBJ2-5,CASSLAPGWGGETQYF,TGTGCCAGCAGCTTAGCCCCAGGGTGGGGAGGAGAGACCCAGTACTTC
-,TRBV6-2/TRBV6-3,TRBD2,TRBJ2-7,CASSWDYGSGEQYF,TGTGCCAGCAGTTGGGACTATGGGTCGGGGGAGCAGTACTTC
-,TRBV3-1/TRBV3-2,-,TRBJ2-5,CASSQDINGPEGETQYF,TGTGCCAGCAGCCAAGATATAAACGGTCCGGAGGGGGAGACCCAGTACTTC
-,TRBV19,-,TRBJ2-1,CASKPGVNEQFF,TGTGCCAGTAAGCCAGGGGTTAATGAGCAGTTCTTC
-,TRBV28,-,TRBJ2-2,CASSLGQNTGELFF,TGTGCCAGCAGTTTGGGGCAGAACACCGGGGAGCTGTTTTTT
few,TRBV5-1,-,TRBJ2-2,CASSSGGGTTGELFF,TGTGCCAGCAGCTCGGGGGGCGGGACCACCGGGGAGCTGTTTTTT
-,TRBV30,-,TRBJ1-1,CAWVKERMNTEAFF,TGTGCCTGGGTTAAGGAGAGAATGAACACTGAAGCTTTCTTT
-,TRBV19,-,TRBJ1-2,CASSPAGTSNYGYTF,TGTGCCAGTAGTCCGGCGGGTACCTCTAACTATGGCTACACCTTC
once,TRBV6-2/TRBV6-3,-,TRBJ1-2,CASSYDSDIDGYTF,TGTGCCAGCAGTTACGACAGCGATATTGATGGCTACACCTTC
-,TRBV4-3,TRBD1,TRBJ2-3,CASSQEGFGTGVVSTDTQYF,TGCGCCAGCAGCCAAGAGGGTTTCGGGACAGGGGTAGTCAGCACAGATACGCAGTATTTT
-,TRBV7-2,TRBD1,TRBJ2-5,CASSRDRGWETQYF,TGTGCCAGCAGCCGGGACAGGGGTTGGGAGACCCAGTACTTC
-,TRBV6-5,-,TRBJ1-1,CASKYSEMNTEAFF,TGTGCCAGCAAATACTCAGAGATGAACACTGAAGCTTTCTTT
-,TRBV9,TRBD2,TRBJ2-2,CASSVLAGATGELFF,TGTGCCAGCAGCGTCCTAGCGGGAGCCACCGGGGAGCTGTTTTTT
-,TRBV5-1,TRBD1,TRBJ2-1,CASSLAGGQGNEQFF,TGTGCCAGCAGCTTGGCCGGGGGACAGGGTAATGAGCAGTTCTTC
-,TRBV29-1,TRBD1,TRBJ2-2,CSADRGTGELFF,TGCAGCGCGGACAGGGGGACCGGGGAGCTGTTTTTT
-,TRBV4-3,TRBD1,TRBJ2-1,CASSQAPGQGVYGQFF,TGCGCCAGCAGCCAAGCTCCGGGACAGGGAGTTTACGGGCAGTTCTTC
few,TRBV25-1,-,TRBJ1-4,CASSELDARGTNEKLFF,TGTGCCAGCAGTGAATTAGACGCACGGGGAACTAATGAAAAACTGTTTTTT
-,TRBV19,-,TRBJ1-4,CASQRSTTNEKLFF,TGTGCCAGTCAACGGAGTACGACTAATGAAAAACTGTTTTTT
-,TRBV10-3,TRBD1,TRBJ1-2,CAISESTGKGGTAVPPYGYTF,TGTGCCATCAGTGAGTCGACGGGGAAGGGCGGGACAGCCGTGCCCCCCTATGGCTACACCTTC
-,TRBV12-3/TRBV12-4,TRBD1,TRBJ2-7,CASSSGTGDEQYF,TGTGCCAGCAGCTCAGGGACAGGGGACGAGCAGTACTTC
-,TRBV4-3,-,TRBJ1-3,CASSQVLVVSGNTIYF,TGCGCCAGCAGCCAAGTATTAGTGGTTTCTGGAAACACCATATATTTT
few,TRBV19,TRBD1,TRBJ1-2,CASSLGQGVSGYTF,TGTGCCAGTAGCCTGGGACAGGGGGTGAGTGGCTACACCTTC
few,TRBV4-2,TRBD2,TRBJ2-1,CASSQDGTSSYNEQFF,TGTGCCAGCAGCCAAGATGGGACTAGCTCCTACAATGAGCAGTTCTTC
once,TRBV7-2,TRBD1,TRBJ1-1,CASSFRSGTVAFF,TGTGCCAGCAGCTTCCGTTCCGGGACAGTAGCTTTCTTT
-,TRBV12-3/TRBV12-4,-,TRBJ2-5,CASRREETQYF,TGTGCCAGCAGGAGGGAGGAGACCCAGTACTTC
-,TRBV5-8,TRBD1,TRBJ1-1,CASSQPGQGPNTEAFF,TGTGCCAGCAGCCAACCGGGACAGGGTCCGAACACTGAAGCTTTCTTT
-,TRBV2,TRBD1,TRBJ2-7,CASSLDRGSSYEQYF,TGTGCCAGCAGTTTGGACAGGGGCAGCTCCTACGAGCAGTACTTC
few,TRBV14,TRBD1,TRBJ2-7,CASRKSPGTGNYEQYF,TGTGCCAGCAGAAAAAGCCCAGGGACAGGCAACTACGAGCAGTACTTC
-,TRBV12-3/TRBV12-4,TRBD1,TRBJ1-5,CATRTGDNQPQHF,TGTGCCACCCGGACAGGGGACAATCAGCCCCAGCATTTT
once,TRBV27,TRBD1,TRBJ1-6,CASSYWGQKNSPLHF,TGTGCCAGCAGTTACTGGGGACAGAAAAATTCACCCCTCCACTTT
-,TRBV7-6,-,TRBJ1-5,CASSLGEEQPQHF,TGTGCCAGCAGCTTAGGCGAGGAGCAGCCCCAGCATTTT
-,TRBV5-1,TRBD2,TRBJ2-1,CASSLGLAGEGEQFF,TGTGCCAGCAGCTTGGGACTAGCGGGAGAGGGTGAGCAGTTCTTC
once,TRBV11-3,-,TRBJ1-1,CASSLGSATEAFF,TGTGCCAGCAGCTTAGGATCAGCGACTGAAGCTTTCTTT
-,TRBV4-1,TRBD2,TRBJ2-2,CASSSGGEMGTGELFF,TGCGCCAGCAGTTCGGGGGGAGAAATGGGCACCGGGGAGCTGTTTTTT
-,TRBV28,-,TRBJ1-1,CATQTGNTEAFF,TGTGCCACCCAGACAGGGAACACTGAAGCTTTCTTT
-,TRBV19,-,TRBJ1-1,CASSIAQAMNTEAFF,TGTGCCAGTAGTATCGCACAGGCCATGAACACTGAAGCTTTCTTT
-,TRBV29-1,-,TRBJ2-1,CSVLLNNEQFF,TGCAGCGTCCTACTTAACAATGAGCAGTTCTTC
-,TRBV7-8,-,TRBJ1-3,CASSLSPGVDTIYF,TGTGCCAGCAGCTTATCCCCAGGGGTGGACACCATATATTTT
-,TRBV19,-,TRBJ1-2,CATNLGLGYTF,TGTGCCACCAACCTAGGACTGGGCTACACCTTC
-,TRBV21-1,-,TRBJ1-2,CASSNLGRGRANYTF,TGTGCCAGCAGCAATCTTGGAAGGGGCCGGGCGAACTACACCTTC
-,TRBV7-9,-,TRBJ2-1,CASSLFNWRGTYNEQFF,TGTGCCAGCAGCTTATTCAATTGGCGGGGCACCTACAATGAGCAGTTCTTC
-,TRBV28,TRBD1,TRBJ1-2,CASSSPGQGYYGYTF,TGTGCCAGCAGTTCTCCGGGACAGGGGTACTATGGCTACACCTTC
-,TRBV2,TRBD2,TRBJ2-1,CASSWTSGSLDEQFF,TGTGCCAGCAGCTGGACTAGCGGGAGTCTCGATGAGCAGTTCTTC
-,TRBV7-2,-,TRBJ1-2,CASSYQAGGAFGYTF,TGTGCCAGCAGCTACCAAGCGGGGGGCGCGTTTGGCTACACCTTC
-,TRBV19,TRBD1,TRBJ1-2,CASNKEDRDGYTF,TGTGCCAGTAACAAAGAGGACAGGGATGGCTACACCTTC
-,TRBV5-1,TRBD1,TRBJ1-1,CASSPDPHRGRAFF,TGTGCCAGCAGCCCTGACCCCCACAGGGGAAGAGCTTTCTTT
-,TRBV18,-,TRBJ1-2,CASSPRKGADYGYTF,TGTGCCAGCTCACCAAGGAAAGGGGCGGACTATGGCTACACCTTC
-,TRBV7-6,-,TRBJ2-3,CASSKHTDTQYF,TGTGCCAGCAGCAAACATACAGATACGCAGTATTTT
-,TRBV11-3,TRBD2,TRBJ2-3,CASSLEPYRLAGTDTQYF,TGTGCCAGCAGCTTAGAACCGTATCGGCTAGCGGGAACAGATACGCAGTATTTT
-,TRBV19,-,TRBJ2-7,CASSSRARDEQYF,TGTGCCAGTAGTAGCAGGGCTCGCGACGAGCAGTACTTC
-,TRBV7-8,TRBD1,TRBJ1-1,CASSSQGLRTEAFF,TGTGCCAGCAGCTCACAGGGGTTGAGGACTGAAGCTTTCTTT